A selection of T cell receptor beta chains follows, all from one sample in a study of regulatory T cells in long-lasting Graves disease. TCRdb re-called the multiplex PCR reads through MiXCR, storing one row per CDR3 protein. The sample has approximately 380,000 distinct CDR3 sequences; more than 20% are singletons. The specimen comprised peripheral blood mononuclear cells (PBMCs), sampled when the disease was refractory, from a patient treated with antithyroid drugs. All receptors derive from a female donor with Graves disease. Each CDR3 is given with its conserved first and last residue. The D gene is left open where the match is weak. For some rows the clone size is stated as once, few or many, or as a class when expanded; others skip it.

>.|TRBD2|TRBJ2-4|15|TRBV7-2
TGTGCCAGCAGCTTCCTAGCGGGAGGTGGAGACATTCAGTACTTC
CASSFLAGGGDIQYF
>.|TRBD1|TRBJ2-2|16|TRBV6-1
TGTGCCAGCATCTCCCTGGACAGGGGGATCACCGGGGAGCTGTTTTTT
CASISLDRGITGELFF
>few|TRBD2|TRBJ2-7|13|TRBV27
TGTGCCAGCGGTCGGGAGGGTGGCGACGAGCAGTACTTC
CASGREGGDEQYF
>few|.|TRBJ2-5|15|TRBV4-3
TGCGCCAGCAGCCAAGACCGGGAGTTCGGGGAGACCCAGTACTTC
CASSQDREFGETQYF
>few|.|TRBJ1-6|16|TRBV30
TGTGCCTGGAGTGTCGTCCCAGGAGTAGCTAATTCACCCCTCCACTTT
CAWSVVPGVANSPLHF
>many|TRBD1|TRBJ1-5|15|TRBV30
TGTGCCTGGAGCAAAGGACAGGCGTTTGATCAGCCCCAGCATTTT
CAWSKGQAFDQPQHF
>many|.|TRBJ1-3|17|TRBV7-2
TGTGCCAGCAGCTTAGGGCAGGGAGTCGGATCTGGAAACACCATATATTTT
CASSLGQGVGSGNTIYF
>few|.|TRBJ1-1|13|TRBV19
TGTGCCAGTAGTATCGGGGAGAACACTGAAGCTTTCTTT
CASSIGENTEAFF
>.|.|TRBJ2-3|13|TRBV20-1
TGCAGTGCTAGACGGGGTCCCCTGGATACGCAGTATTTT
CSARRGPLDTQYF
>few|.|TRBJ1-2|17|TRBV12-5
TGTGCTAGTGGTTTGGTACAGGGAAGGGCGGATATGAATGGCTACACCTTC
CASGLVQGRADMNGYTF
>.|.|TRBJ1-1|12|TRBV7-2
TGTGCCAGCAGCGTGGGTGACTCTGAAGCTTTCTTT
CASSVGDSEAFF
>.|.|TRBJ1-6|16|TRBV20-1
TGCAGTGCTAGAGATCAGTCACAGGCCTATAATTCACCCCTCCACTTT
CSARDQSQAYNSPLHF
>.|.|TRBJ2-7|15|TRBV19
TGTGCCAGTAGTCCCCTTATAGGGAAAGCCTACGAGCAGTACTTC
CASSPLIGKAYEQYF
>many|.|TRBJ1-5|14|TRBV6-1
TGTGCCAGCAGTGAAGGGGACGTCAATCAGCCCCAGCATTTT
CASSEGDVNQPQHF
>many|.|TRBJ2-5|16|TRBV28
TGTGCCAGCAGTTCACCGGGACAATGGTACCAAGAGACCCAGTACTTC
CASSSPGQWYQETQYF
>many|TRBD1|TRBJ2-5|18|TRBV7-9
TGTGCCAGCAGCTTAGACTGGACAGGGCTTAACACGCAAGAGACCCAGTACTTC
CASSLDWTGLNTQETQYF
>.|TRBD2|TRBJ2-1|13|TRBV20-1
TGCGGAGGGACTAGCGGGCCCTACGGAGTGCAGTTCTTC
CGGTSGPYGVQFF
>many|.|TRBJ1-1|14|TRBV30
TGTGCCTGGAGTGTAGACAGAGTGAACACTGAAGCTTTCTTT
CAWSVDRVNTEAFF
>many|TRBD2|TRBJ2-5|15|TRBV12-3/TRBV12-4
TGTGCCAGCAGTGGACTAGCGGGATTCCAAGAGACCCAGTACTTC
CASSGLAGFQETQYF
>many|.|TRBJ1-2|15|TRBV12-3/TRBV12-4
TGTGCCAGCAGTTTCGCCGCGGACAGCTTCTATGGCTACACCTTC
CASSFAADSFYGYTF
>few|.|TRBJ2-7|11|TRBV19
TGTGCCAGTAGTATAGGATACGAGCAGTACTTC
CASSIGYEQYF
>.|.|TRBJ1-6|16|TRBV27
TGTGTCAGCAGCCCCCTTGAGGGATTGGGCATTTCACCCCTCCACTTT
CVSSPLEGLGISPLHF
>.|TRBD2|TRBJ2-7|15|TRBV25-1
TGTGCCAGCAGTGAGGGGACTAGCGTGGGGGACGAGCAGTACTTC
CASSEGTSVGDEQYF
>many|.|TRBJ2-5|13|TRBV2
TGTGCCAGCAGTGCTGTGGGGGCAGAGACCCAGTACTTC
CASSAVGAETQYF
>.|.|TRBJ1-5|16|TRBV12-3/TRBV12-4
TGTGCCAGCAGTCGTAATACAGGGTTCGGCAATCAGCCCCAGCATTTT
CASSRNTGFGNQPQHF
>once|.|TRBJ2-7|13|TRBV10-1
TGCGCCAGCTCCGCCGGGGGCGCGGTCGAGCAGTACTTC
CASSAGGAVEQYF
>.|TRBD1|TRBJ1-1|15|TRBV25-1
TGTGCCAGCAGTGCCTTAAGGGGGCCGAACACTGAAGCTTTCTTT
CASSALRGPNTEAFF
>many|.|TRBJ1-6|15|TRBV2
TGTGCCAGCAGCCCGAACGGGGGGAAAGGCTCACCCCTCCACTTT
CASSPNGGKGSPLHF
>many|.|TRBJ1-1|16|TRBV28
TGTGCCAGCAGTTCCAGAATGGGGGTTATGAACACTGAAGCTTTCTTT
CASSSRMGVMNTEAFF
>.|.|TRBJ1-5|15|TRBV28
TGTGCCAGCAGTTCATCGGGGGTTAGCAATCAGCCCCAGCATTTT
CASSSSGVSNQPQHF
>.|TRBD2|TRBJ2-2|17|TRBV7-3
TGTGCCAGCAGCTTATCCCTACTAGCGGTTAACACCGGGGAGCTGTTTTTT
CASSLSLLAVNTGELFF
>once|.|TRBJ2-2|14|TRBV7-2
TGTGCCAGCAGCTTAAAGTGGGCTGGCGGGGAGCTGTTTTTT
CASSLKWAGGELFF
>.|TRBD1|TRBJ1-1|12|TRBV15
TGTGCCACCAGCGCACGACAGGGTTCAGCTTTCTTT
CATSARQGSAFF
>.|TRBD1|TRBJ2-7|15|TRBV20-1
TGCAGTGCTAGGGCCCCCGGACAGGGTACCTACGAGCAGTACTTC
CSARAPGQGTYEQYF
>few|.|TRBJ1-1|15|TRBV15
TGTGCCACCAGCTTGACAGGTGGGGGAAACACTGAAGCTTTCTTT
CATSLTGGGNTEAFF
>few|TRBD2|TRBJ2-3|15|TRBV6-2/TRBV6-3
TGTGCCAGCAGTTCGCGGGAGGGCCTCACGGATACGCAGTATTTT
CASSSREGLTDTQYF
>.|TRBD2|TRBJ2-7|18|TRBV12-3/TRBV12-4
TGTGCCAGCAGTTCGGGACTAGCGGGAGGAGCCCAAACCTACGAGCAGTACTTC
CASSSGLAGGAQTYEQYF